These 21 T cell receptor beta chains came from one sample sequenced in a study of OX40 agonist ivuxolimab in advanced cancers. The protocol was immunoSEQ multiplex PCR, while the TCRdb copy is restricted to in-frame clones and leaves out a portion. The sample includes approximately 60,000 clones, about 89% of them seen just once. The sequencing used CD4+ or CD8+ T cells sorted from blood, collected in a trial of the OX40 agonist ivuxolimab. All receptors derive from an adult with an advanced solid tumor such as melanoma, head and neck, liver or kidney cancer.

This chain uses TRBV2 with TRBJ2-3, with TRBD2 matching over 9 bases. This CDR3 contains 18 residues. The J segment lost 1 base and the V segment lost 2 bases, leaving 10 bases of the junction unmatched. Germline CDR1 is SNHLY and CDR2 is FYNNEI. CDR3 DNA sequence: TGTGCCAGCAGTGAATTTTATCTGAGCGGGGGGCGCACAGATACGCAGTATTTT. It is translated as CASSEFYLSGGRTDTQYF.

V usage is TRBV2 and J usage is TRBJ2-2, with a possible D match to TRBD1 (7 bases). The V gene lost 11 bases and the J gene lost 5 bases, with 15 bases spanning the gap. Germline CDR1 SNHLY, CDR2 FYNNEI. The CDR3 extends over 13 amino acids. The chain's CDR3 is CASYQGGTGELFF. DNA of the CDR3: TGTGCCTCTTACCAGGGGGGAACCGGGGAGCTGTTTTTT.

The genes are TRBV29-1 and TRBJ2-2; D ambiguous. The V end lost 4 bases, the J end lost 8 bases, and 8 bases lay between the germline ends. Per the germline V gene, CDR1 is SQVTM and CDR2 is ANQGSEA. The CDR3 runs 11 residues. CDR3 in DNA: TGCAGCGTTGGTCTGCCGGGGGAGCTGTTTTTT. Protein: CSVGLPGELFF.

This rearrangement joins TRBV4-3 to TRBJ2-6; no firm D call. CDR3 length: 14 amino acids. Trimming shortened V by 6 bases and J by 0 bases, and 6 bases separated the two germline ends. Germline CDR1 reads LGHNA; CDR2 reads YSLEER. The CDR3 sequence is CASSEYSGANVLTF. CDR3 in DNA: TGCGCCAGCAGTGAATACTCTGGGGCCAACGTCCTGACTTTC.

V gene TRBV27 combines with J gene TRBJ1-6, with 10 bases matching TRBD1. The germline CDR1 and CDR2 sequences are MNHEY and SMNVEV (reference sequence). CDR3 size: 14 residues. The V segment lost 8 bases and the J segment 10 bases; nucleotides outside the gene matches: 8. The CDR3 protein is CASRIEGQGSPLHF. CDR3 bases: TGTGCCAGCCGAATAGAGGGACAGGGGTCACCCCTCCACTTT.

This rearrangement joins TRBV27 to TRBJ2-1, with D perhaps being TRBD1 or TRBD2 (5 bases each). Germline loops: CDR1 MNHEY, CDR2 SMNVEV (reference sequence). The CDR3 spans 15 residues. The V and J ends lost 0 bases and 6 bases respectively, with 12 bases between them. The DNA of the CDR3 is TGTGCCAGCAGTTTATCAGGGAGTGGGACCAATGAGCAGTTCTTC. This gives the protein CASSLSGSGTNEQFF.

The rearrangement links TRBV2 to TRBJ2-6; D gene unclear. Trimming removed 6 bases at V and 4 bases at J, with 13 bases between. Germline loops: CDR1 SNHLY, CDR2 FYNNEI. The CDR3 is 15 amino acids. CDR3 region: CASSIGPDGANVLTF. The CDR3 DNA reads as TGTGCCAGCAGCATAGGCCCGGACGGGGCCAACGTCCTGACTTTC.

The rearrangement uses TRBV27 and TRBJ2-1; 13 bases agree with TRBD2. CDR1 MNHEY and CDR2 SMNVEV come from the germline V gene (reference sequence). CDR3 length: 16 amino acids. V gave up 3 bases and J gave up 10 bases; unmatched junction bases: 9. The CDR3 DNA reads TGTGCCAGCAGTTTGAGACTAGCGGGAGGTGTTGGGGAGCAGTTCTTC. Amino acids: CASSLRLAGGVGEQFF.

The CDR3 DNA follows: TGTGCCAGCAGCGTAGCCGGGATTATCACCGGGGAGCTGTTTTTT. It translates to CASSVAGIITGELFF. The V call is TRBV9, the J call TRBJ2-2; D is possibly TRBD2 (5 bases). Trimming took off 0 bases at V and 4 bases at J, with 10 bases between the two ends. The CDR3 sequence is 15 residues long. The germline gives CDR1 SGDLS, CDR2 YYNGEE. The full variable domain, completed using reference TRBV9 and TRBJ2-2, is DSGVTQTPKHLITATGQRVTLRCSPRSGDLSVYWYQQSLDQGLQFLIQYYNGEERAKGNILERFSAQQFPDLHSELNLSSLELGDSALYFCASSVAGIITGELFFGEGSRLTVL.

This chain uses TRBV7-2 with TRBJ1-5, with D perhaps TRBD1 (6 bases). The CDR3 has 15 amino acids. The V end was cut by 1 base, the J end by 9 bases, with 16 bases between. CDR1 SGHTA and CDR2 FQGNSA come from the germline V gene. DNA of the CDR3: TGTGCCAGCAGCTTAGAATTAAGCACAGGGCGGCCCCAGCATTTT. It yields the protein CASSLELSTGRPQHF.

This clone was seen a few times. The DNA of the CDR3 is TGTGCCAGCAGGGGACCGGGACTAATCTACGAGCAGTACTTC. Amino acids: CASRGPGLIYEQYF. The chain has TRBV6-1 and TRBJ2-7; 7 bases align to TRBD2. The J segment lost 3 bases and the V segment lost 6 bases, leaving 8 bases of the junction unmatched. The CDR3 length is 14 residues. CDR1 is MNHNS and CDR2 is SASEGT in the germline V gene.

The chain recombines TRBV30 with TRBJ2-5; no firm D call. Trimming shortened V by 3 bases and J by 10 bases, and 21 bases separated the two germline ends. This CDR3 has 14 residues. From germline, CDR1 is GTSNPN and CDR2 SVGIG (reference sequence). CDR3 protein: CAWSLYSRPSDQYF. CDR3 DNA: TGTGCCTGGAGCCTTTACTCCAGACCCTCCGACCAGTACTTC.

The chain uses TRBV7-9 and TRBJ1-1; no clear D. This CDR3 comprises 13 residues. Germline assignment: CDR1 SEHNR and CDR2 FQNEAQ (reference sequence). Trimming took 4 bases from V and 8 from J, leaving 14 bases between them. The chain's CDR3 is CASSSQPSGEAFF. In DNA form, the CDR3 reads TGTGCCAGCAGCTCCCAACCCTCGGGAGAAGCTTTCTTT.

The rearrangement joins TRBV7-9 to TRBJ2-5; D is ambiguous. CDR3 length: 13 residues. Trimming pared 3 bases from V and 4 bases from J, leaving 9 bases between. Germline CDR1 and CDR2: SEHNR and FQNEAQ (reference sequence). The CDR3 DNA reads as TGTGCCAGCAGCTTCGGCAGTAGAGAGACCCAGTACTTC. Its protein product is CASSFGSRETQYF.

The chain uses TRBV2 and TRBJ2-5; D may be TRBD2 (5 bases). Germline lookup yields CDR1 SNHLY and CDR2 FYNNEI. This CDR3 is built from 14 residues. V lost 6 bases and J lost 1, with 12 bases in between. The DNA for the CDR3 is TGTGCCAGCAGGATCACTAGTTTCCAAGAGACCCAGTACTTC. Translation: CASRITSFQETQYF. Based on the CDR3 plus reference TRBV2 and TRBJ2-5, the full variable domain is EPEVTQTPSHQVTQMGQEVILRCVPISNHLYFYWYRQILGQKVEFLVSFYNNEISEKSEIFDDQFSVERPDGSNFTLKIRSTKLEDSAMYFCASRITSFQETQYFGPGTRLLVL.

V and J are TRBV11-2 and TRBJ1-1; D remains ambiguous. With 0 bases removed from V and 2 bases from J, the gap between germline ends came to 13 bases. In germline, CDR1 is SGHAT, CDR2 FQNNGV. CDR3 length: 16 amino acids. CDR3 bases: TGTGCCAGCAGCTTAGAGTTTGGCAGGCGTAACACTGAAGCTTTCTTT. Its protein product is CASSLEFGRRNTEAFF.

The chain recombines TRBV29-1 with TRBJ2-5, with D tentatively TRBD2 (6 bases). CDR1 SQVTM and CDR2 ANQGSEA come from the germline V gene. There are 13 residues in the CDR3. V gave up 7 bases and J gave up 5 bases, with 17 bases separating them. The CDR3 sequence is CSGGTVSGETQYF. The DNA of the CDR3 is TGCAGCGGGGGGACTGTCTCGGGTGAGACCCAGTACTTC.

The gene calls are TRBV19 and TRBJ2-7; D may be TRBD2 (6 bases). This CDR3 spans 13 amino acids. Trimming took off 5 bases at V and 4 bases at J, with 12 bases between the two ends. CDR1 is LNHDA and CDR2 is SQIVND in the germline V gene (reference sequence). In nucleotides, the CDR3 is TGTGCCAGTAGTGTCGCGGGACCGTACGAGCAGTACTTC. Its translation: CASSVAGPYEQYF. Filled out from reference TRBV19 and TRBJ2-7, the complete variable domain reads DGGITQSPKYLFRKEGQNVTLSCEQNLNHDAMYWYRQDPGQGLRLIYYSQIVNDFQKGDIAEGYSVSREKKESFPLTVTSAQKNPTAFYLCASSVAGPYEQYFGPGTRLTVT.

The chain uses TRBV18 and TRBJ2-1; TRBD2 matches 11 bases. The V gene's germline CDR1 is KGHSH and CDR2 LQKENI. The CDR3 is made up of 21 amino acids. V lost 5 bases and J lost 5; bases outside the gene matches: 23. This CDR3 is CASSTRTGLLILAGVDNEQFF. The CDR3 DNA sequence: TGTGCCAGCTCAACGAGGACAGGGCTTTTGATACTAGCGGGAGTAGACAATGAGCAGTTCTTC.

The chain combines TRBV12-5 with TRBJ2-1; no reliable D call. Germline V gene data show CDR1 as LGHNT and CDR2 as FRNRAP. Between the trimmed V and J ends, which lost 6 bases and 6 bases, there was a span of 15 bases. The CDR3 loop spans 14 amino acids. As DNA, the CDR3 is TGTGCTAGTGGGGCCGGAAATTACGGCAATGAGCAGTTCTTC. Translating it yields CASGAGNYGNEQFF.

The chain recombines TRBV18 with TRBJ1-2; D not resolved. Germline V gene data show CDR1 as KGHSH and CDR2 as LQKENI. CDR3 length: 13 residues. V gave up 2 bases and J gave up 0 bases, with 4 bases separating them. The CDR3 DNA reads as TGTGCCAGCTCACCAGAATCTAACTATGGCTACACCTTC. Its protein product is CASSPESNYGYTF.